The 30 T cell receptor beta chains reported below all come from one sample, sequenced in a study of blood T cell repertoires in COVID-19. Here immunoSEQ multiplex PCR was the method, and the copy in TCRdb shows in-frame clones only, minus some. The top ten hold approximately 15% of the sample, which has 150,000 to 200,000 clones, 70% to 80% seen once. The specimen was PBMCs or T cells enriched from blood (not recorded which). These receptors originate from a woman aged 45 to 65 who had recovered from COVID-19.

The genes are TRBV7-3 and TRBJ2-1; TRBD2 matches at 7 bases. Looked up from germline, CDR1 is SGHTA and CDR2 is FQGTGA. The junction had 3 bases not matched to a gene; V was cut back by 2 bases and J by 5 bases. The CDR3 consists of 14 residues. CDR3 protein: CASSLGLVDNEQFF. DNA for the CDR3: TGTGCCAGCAGCTTAGGACTAGTGGACAATGAGCAGTTCTTC.

The chain uses TRBV2 and TRBJ1-2; D is undetermined. The ends were cut back, 4 bases at V and 4 bases at J, with 13 bases in the middle. CDR1 is SNHLY, CDR2 FYNNEI, per germline. This CDR3 has 14 amino acids. The CDR3 region is CASSVEGDGYGYTF. The CDR3 bases are TGTGCCAGCAGTGTTGAGGGAGATGGCTATGGCTACACCTTC.

This chain connects TRBV19 to TRBJ2-7; 7 bases line up with TRBD2. The CDR3 spans 14 residues. CDR1 is LNHDA and CDR2 is SQIVND in the germline V gene (reference sequence). The V gene end was trimmed by 3 bases and the J gene end by 4 bases; junction bases not matched to a gene: 6. The CDR3 here is CASSIIAGDYEQYF. In DNA form, the CDR3 reads TGTGCCAGTAGTATCATAGCGGGTGATTACGAGCAGTACTTC.

This clone showed up just once. V and J are TRBV29-1 and TRBJ1-2; 8 nucleotides match TRBD1. The CDR3 totals 11 residues. The V and J ends lost 6 bases and 5 bases, in that order; junction bases with no gene match: 2. Looked up from germline, CDR1 is SQVTM and CDR2 is ANQGSEA. The CDR3 sequence is CSVDRAYGYTF. CDR3 in DNA: TGCAGCGTGGACAGGGCGTATGGCTACACCTTC.

The chain links TRBV28 to TRBJ2-7, with 7 bases matching TRBD2. The CDR3 has 16 amino acids. V trimming: 10 bases; J trimming: 3 bases; junction bases outside the gene matches: 18. From germline, CDR1 is MDHEN and CDR2 SYDVKM. The CDR3, as DNA: TGTGCCACTTACCCCCCGGGGGGAGGAAGGGACTACGAGCAGTACTTC. Residues: CATYPPGGGRDYEQYF.

The J gene is TRBJ1-5, the V gene TRBV19, with a weak D call TRBD1 (6 bases). Germline CDR1 LNHDA, CDR2 SQIVND (reference sequence). This CDR3 is 13 amino acids long. Trimming left V 5 bases short and J 4 bases short, with 9 bases between. The CDR3 nucleotides are TGTGCCAGTAGTCTGGACAGAAATCAGCCCCAGCATTTT. Translated, it gives CASSLDRNQPQHF. Filled out from reference TRBV19 and TRBJ1-5, the complete variable domain reads DGGITQSPKYLFRKEGQNVTLSCEQNLNHDAMYWYRQDPGQGLRLIYYSQIVNDFQKGDIAEGYSVSREKKESFPLTVTSAQKNPTAFYLCASSLDRNQPQHFGDGTRLSIL.

The chain carries TRBV18 and TRBJ2-4; D may be TRBD2 (5 bases). Germline CDR1 and CDR2: KGHSH and LQKENI. CDR3 length equals 13 residues. The ends were cut back, 6 bases at V and 8 bases at J, with 14 bases in the middle. CDR3 coding DNA: TGTGCCAGCTCGCCGCCCGGGGTAGACATTCAGTACTTC. Translated, it gives CASSPPGVDIQYF.

This chain uses TRBV10-3 with TRBJ2-1; D not certain. The length of the CDR3 is 13 residues. Germline V lookup: CDR1 ENHRY, CDR2 SYGVKD. V was cut by 3 bases and J by 5 bases, with 8 bases left in between. The CDR3 region is CAISDLGNNEQFF. The CDR3 nucleotides read TGTGCCATCAGTGATCTGGGCAACAATGAGCAGTTCTTC.

This clone was counted once. The chain uses TRBV28 and TRBJ2-7; 9 bases agree with TRBD2. V trimming: 6 bases; J trimming: 4 bases; junction bases outside the gene matches: 4. The germline CDR1 and CDR2 sequences are MDHEN and SYDVKM. This CDR3 region has 13 residues. CDR3 loop: CASSMTSGYEQYF. CDR3 DNA sequence: TGTGCCAGCAGCATGACTAGCGGTTACGAGCAGTACTTC.

The chain links TRBV12-3 or TRBV12-4 to TRBJ2-1; no clear D gene. V was clipped by 3 bases and J by 4 bases, with 7 bases between them. The length of the CDR3 is 13 residues. In DNA, the CDR3 is TGTGCCAGCAGTTTTGCCGAGTACAATGAGCAGTTCTTC. This translates into CASSFAEYNEQFF.

The genes are TRBV10-1 and TRBJ2-1; no definite D call. The V and J ends lost 7 bases and 4 bases respectively, with 14 bases between them. This CDR3 is 14 amino acids long. From germline, CDR1 is WNHNN and CDR2 SYGVQD (reference sequence). Written as DNA, the CDR3 is TGCGCCAGCACCCGGAGAGGTCCTTACAATGAGCAGTTCTTC. The encoded protein is CASTRRGPYNEQFF.

This clone is a singleton in its sample. The chain uses TRBV5-6 and TRBJ2-7; 7 bases are a match to TRBD1. Germline V gene lookup returns CDR1 SGHDT and CDR2 YYEEEE. Trimming took 4 bases from V and 5 from J; bases not matched to a gene: 15. This CDR3 spans 16 amino acids. The CDR3 sequence is CASSPIRQGLLDEQYF. The CDR3 DNA follows: TGTGCCAGCAGCCCTATTCGACAGGGTCTTTTGGACGAGCAGTACTTC.

The V call is TRBV29-1, the J call TRBJ2-5, with 10 bases identical to TRBD2. The CDR3 is made up of 17 amino acids. V shed 2 bases, J shed 4 bases, and the junction held 13 bases outside the gene matches. Germline-derived CDR1 and CDR2 are SQVTM and ANQGSEA. This CDR3 reads CSVEKGASGSFGETQYF. The CDR3 nucleotides are TGCAGCGTTGAAAAGGGGGCTAGCGGGAGCTTTGGAGAGACCCAGTACTTC. Full variable domain (missing parts from reference TRBV29-1 and TRBJ2-5): SAVISQKPSRDICQRGTSLTIQCQVDSQVTMMFWYRQQPGQSLTLIATANQGSEATYESGFVIDKFPISRPNLTFSTLTVSNMSPEDSSIYLCSVEKGASGSFGETQYFGPGTRLLVL.

The chain carries TRBV13 and TRBJ2-3; D possibly corresponds to TRBD2 (6 bases). The germline gives CDR1 PRHDT, CDR2 FYEKMQ (reference sequence). The V gene lost 2 bases and the J gene lost 0 bases, with 9 bases spanning the gap. This CDR3 has 15 amino acids. CDR3 DNA sequence: TGTGCCAGCAGCTTACGGACTACTAGCACAGATACGCAGTATTTT. This sequence encodes CASSLRTTSTDTQYF.

The chain links TRBV24-1 to TRBJ2-1, with 13 bases fitting TRBD2. The CDR3 contains 17 residues. The trim removed 4 bases at V and 9 bases at J, leaving 11 bases unmatched. CDR1 KGHDR and CDR2 SFDVKD come from the germline V gene. The CDR3 reads CATSDRGTSGILGEQFF. The DNA of the CDR3 is TGTGCCACCAGTGACCGGGGGACTAGCGGGATTTTAGGTGAGCAGTTCTTC.

For this clone: The sample holds other DNA sequences that translate to the same CDR3. The CDR3 reads CASSLDSNYGYTF. In DNA, the CDR3 is TGTGCCAGCAGTTTAGACAGTAACTATGGCTACACCTTC. The chain combines TRBV5-4 with TRBJ1-2; a possible D gene is TRBD1 (5 bases). V was clipped by 5 bases and J by 1 base, with 9 bases between them. CDR3 length: 13 residues. The V gene's germline CDR1 is SGHNT and CDR2 YYREEE (reference sequence).

This sequence joins TRBV7-9 and TRBJ1-3; unclear D gene. Trimming pared 4 bases from V and 0 bases from J, leaving 13 bases between. Germline loops: CDR1 SEHNR, CDR2 FQNEAQ (reference sequence). The CDR3 runs 16 residues. The CDR3 reads CASSSPANSSGNTIYF. CDR3 nucleotide sequence: TGTGCCAGCAGCTCCCCCGCCAACAGCTCTGGAAACACCATATATTTT.

V is TRBV28 and J is TRBJ2-1; D is possibly TRBD1 (6 bases). This CDR3 contains 18 residues. With 8 bases removed from V and 0 bases from J, the gap between germline ends came to 23 bases. Looked up from germline, CDR1 is MDHEN and CDR2 is SYDVKM. CDR3 DNA: TGTGCCAGCCTCGGCGGAGGTGCAGGGGCGTTCTCCTACAATGAGCAGTTCTTC. The encoded protein is CASLGGGAGAFSYNEQFF.

V and J are TRBV19 and TRBJ2-1; D gene uncertain. This CDR3 is built from 13 residues. Trimming removed 10 bases at V and 7 bases at J, with 17 bases between. In germline, CDR1 is LNHDA, CDR2 SQIVND (reference sequence). CDR3 in DNA: TGTGCCACCAGACACCCCCCAGGTAATGAGCAGTTCTTC. This translates into CATRHPPGNEQFF.

The chain is built from TRBV5-4 and TRBJ1-4, with D possibly being TRBD1 (5 bases). V lost 3 bases and J lost 7, with 19 bases in between. There are 16 residues in the CDR3. The germline gives CDR1 SGHNT, CDR2 YYREEE (reference sequence). The CDR3 DNA reads TGTGCCAGCAGCTGGGGGGAACCAACGGGGAGTGAAAAACTGTTTTTT. Its translation: CASSWGEPTGSEKLFF. Looking up the rest from reference TRBV5-4 and TRBJ1-4 gives the full variable domain: ETGVTQSPTHLIKTRGQQVTLRCSSQSGHNTVSWYQQALGQGPQFIFQYYREEENGRGNFPPRFSGLQFPNYSSELNVNALELDDSALYLCASSWGEPTGSEKLFFGSGTQLSVL.

The chain is built from TRBV19 and TRBJ1-5; the D gene is possibly TRBD1 (6 bases). The CDR3 spans 13 residues. The germline gives CDR1 LNHDA, CDR2 SQIVND (reference sequence). The germline V and J ends were trimmed by 7 bases and 4 bases, with 11 bases remaining between them. In DNA, the CDR3 is TGTGCCAGTACGGGGGGCTGGAATCAGCCCCAGCATTTT. It yields the protein CASTGGWNQPQHF.

This chain connects TRBV18 to TRBJ2-1; 14 bases agree with TRBD2. V dropped 2 bases and J dropped 3; count of bases not matched to a gene: 6. Germline loops: CDR1 KGHSH, CDR2 LQKENI. CDR3 size: 18 residues. CDR3 DNA: TGTGCCAGCTCACCATCCGGGACTAGCGGGAGTTTCTACAATGAGCAGTTCTTC. The encoded protein is CASSPSGTSGSFYNEQFF. Together with reference TRBV18 and TRBJ2-1, the CDR3 gives the full variable domain: NAGVMQNPRHLVRRRGQEARLRCSPMKGHSHVYWYRQLPEEGLKFMVYLQKENIIDESGMPKERFSAEFPKEGPSILRIQQVVRGDSAAYFCASSPSGTSGSFYNEQFFGPGTRLTVL.

The V and J genes are TRBV18 and TRBJ2-7; weak D call: TRBD1 (6 bases). Germline CDR1 reads KGHSH; CDR2 reads LQKENI. The V end was cut by 0 bases, the J end by 2 bases, with 11 bases between. The CDR3 length is 15 residues. The CDR3 here is CASSPPNRDTYEQYF. CDR3 coding DNA: TGTGCCAGCTCACCACCGAACAGGGATACCTACGAGCAGTACTTC.

V is TRBV5-1 and J is TRBJ2-3, with 14 bases aligning to TRBD2. Germline CDR1 SGHRS, CDR2 YFSETQ. J was trimmed by 0 bases and V by 2 bases; bases with no gene match: 5. The CDR3 has 18 amino acids. The CDR3 reads CASSLPGLAGASTDTQYF. The CDR3 nucleotides read TGCGCCAGCAGCTTACCGGGACTAGCGGGAGCAAGCACAGATACGCAGTATTTT.

The chain links TRBV10-3 to TRBJ1-1; TRBD1 might be the D (6 bases). Looked up from germline, CDR1 is ENHRY and CDR2 is SYGVKD. This CDR3 has 14 residues. The germline V and J ends were trimmed by 10 bases and 0 bases, with 15 bases remaining between them. The CDR3: CASRWDTVNTEAFF. The CDR3, as DNA: TGTGCCAGCAGATGGGACACCGTGAACACTGAAGCTTTCTTT.

This clone has just a few counts. CDR3 nucleotides: TGTGCCAGTAGAACAGACTCTGGAAACACCATATATTTT. Protein product: CASRTDSGNTIYF. The genes are TRBV19 and TRBJ1-3; D remains unclear. From germline, CDR1 is LNHDA and CDR2 SQIVND (reference sequence). The CDR3 contains 13 residues. Trimming cost V 6 bases and J 0 bases, with 6 bases left between them. The variable domain in full, completed from reference TRBV19 and TRBJ1-3, reads DGGITQSPKYLFRKEGQNVTLSCEQNLNHDAMYWYRQDPGQGLRLIYYSQIVNDFQKGDIAEGYSVSREKKESFPLTVTSAQKNPTAFYLCASRTDSGNTIYFGEGSWLTVV.

This chain joins TRBV15 and TRBJ1-1; perhaps TRBD1 as D (6 bases). V was trimmed by 2 bases and J by 8 bases, leaving 9 bases between them. Germline values: CDR1 LNHNV, CDR2 YYDKDF (reference sequence). CDR3 size: 12 residues. The CDR3 loop is CATSRRQEEAFF. CDR3 nucleotide sequence: TGTGCCACCAGCAGACGACAGGAGGAAGCTTTCTTT.

This chain uses TRBV5-1 with TRBJ2-7, with TRBD2 as a possible D gene (5 bases). V lost 4 bases and J lost 6, with 14 bases in between. Germline assignment: CDR1 SGHRS and CDR2 YFSETQ. The CDR3 totals 13 residues. The DNA for the CDR3 is TGCGCCAGCAGCCCCACTCGGAGGTTCGAGCAGTACTTC. The encoded protein is CASSPTRRFEQYF.

V and J are TRBV15 and TRBJ2-2; TRBD1 aligns across 10 bases. With V trimmed by 2 bases and J by 12 bases, 12 bases remained unmatched. The CDR3 consists of 16 residues. Germline CDR1 reads LNHNV; CDR2 reads YYDKDF (reference sequence). CDR3 region: CATSRTPGQGSGQLFF. The CDR3 DNA is TGTGCCACCAGCAGAACTCCGGGACAGGGGTCTGGGCAGCTGTTTTTT.

The chain couples TRBV5-1 to TRBJ2-7, with D unresolved. The ends were cut back, 1 base at V and 4 bases at J, with 9 bases in the middle. The germline V gene has CDR1 SGHRS and CDR2 YFSETQ. The CDR3 runs 13 residues. The CDR3 spells CASSLWAEYEQYF. DNA of the CDR3: TGCGCCAGCAGCTTGTGGGCAGAGTACGAGCAGTACTTC.